This T cell receptor beta chain was retrieved from a study of shared clonotypes between healthy human individuals. Study at large: Ranging from 18 to 49 in age, donors were a couple of women and a few men.

Using immunoSEQ multiplex PCR, the repertoire was profiled, and TCRdb retains in-frame clones only, with some absent. This table has about 480,000 clones, roughly 79% appearing once. The CDR3 runs to 15 residues. Germline assignment: CDR1 GTSNPN and CDR2 SVGIG (reference sequence). Trimming took 3 bases from V and 1 from J; bases not matched to a gene: 7. For genomic DNA, unsorted samples relied on 85 million to 100 million PBMCs. This sequence was found in a woman aged 40 to 50 in good health. Some clones in this sample may be carry-over from other donors' samples. This chain joins TRBV30 and TRBJ1-1, with 8 bases fitting TRBD1. Sequencing used PBMCs. CDR3 DNA: TGTGCCTGGAGGTACAGGGGGATAGAGAACACTGAAGCTTTCTTT. Its protein is CAWRYRGIENTEAFF.